This T cell receptor (beta chain) was obtained from a study of cytomegalovirus exposure and HLA in healthy donors. With regard to this clone: The antigen remains undetermined.

General study points: Under in vitro conditions, a few CMV-associated chains were confirmed as specific for CMV antigens. One later analysis, an examination of the 90 to 150 validation repertoires, found that first-cohort TCR clusters tended to co-occur in them. Most TCR sequences were rare, but some public TCRs occurred in many donors.

This CDR3 spans 14 amino acids. Trimming pared 2 bases from V and 4 bases from J, leaving 8 bases between. Germline V gene data show CDR1 as WNHNN and CDR2 as SYGVQD (reference sequence). The protocol was immunoSEQ multiplex PCR, while the TCRdb copy is restricted to in-frame clones and leaves out a portion. The repertoire has 150,000 or so clones, 89% of them found once; the top ten carry 1% to 1.5%. This TCR was sampled from a woman aged 18-29 years in good health and CMV-seronegative. Sequenced input: PBMCs. This chain connects TRBV10-1 to TRBJ2-2; D gene ambiguous. CDR3 in DNA: TGCGCCAGCAGTGAGAATACGGGCACCGGGGAGCTGTTTTTT. Amino acids: CASSENTGTGELFF.